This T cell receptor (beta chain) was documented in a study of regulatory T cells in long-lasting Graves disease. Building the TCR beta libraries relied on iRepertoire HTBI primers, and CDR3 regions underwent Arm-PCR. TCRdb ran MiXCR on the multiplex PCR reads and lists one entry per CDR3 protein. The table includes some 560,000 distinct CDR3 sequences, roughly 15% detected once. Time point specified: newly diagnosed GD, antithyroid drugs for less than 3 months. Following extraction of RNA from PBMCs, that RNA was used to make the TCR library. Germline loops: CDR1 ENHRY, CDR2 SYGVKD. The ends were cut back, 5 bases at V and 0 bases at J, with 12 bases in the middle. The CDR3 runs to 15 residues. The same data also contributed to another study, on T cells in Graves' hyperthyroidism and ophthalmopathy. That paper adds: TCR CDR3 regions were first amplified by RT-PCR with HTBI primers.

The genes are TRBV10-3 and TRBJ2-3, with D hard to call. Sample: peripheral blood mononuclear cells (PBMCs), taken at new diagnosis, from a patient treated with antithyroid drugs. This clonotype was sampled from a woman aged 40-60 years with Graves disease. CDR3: CAISPGTTSTDTQYF. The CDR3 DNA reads TGTGCCATCAGTCCGGGCACTACTAGCACAGATACGCAGTATTTT.